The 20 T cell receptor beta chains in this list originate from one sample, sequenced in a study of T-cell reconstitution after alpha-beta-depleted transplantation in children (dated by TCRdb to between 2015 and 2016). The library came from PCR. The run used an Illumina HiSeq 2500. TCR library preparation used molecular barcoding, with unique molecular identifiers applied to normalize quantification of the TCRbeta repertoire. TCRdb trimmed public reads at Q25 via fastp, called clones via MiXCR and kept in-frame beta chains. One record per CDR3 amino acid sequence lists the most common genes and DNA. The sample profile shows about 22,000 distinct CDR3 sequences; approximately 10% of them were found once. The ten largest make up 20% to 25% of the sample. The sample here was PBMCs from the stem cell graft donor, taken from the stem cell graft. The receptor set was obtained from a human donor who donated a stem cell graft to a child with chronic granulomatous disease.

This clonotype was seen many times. The CDR3 loop reads CSVRSGETQYF. In DNA, the CDR3 is TGCAGCGTTCGAAGCGGGGAGACCCAGTACTTC. V is TRBV29-1 and J is TRBJ2-5; weak D call: TRBD2 (6 bases). V lost 5 bases and J 5 bases, leaving 9 bases between the germline ends. This CDR3 region has 11 residues. The germline gives CDR1 SQVTM, CDR2 ANQGSEA.

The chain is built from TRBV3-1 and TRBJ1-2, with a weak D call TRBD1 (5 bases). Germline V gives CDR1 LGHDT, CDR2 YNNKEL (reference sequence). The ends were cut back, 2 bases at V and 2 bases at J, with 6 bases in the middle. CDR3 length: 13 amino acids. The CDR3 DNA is TGTGCCAGCAGCCAATCAGGGAACTATGGCTACACCTTC. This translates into CASSQSGNYGYTF.

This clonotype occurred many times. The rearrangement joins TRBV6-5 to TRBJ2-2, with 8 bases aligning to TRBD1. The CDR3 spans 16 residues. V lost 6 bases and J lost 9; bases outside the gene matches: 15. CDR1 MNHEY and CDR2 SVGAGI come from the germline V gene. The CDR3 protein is CASSPVTGVRIRELFF. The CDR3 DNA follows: TGTGCCAGCAGCCCCGTGACAGGGGTGAGGATCCGGGAGCTGTTTTTT.

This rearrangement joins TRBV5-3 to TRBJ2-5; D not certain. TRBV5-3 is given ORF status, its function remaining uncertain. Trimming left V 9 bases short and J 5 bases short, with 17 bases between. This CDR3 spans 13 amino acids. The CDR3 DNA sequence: TGTGCCATGGGCCCTGGAACCGGTGAGACCCAGTACTTC. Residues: CAMGPGTGETQYF.

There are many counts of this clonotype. The CDR3 reads CSVVDNNYEQYF. DNA for the CDR3: TGCAGCGTCGTGGACAATAACTACGAGCAGTACTTC. The rearrangement joins TRBV29-1 to TRBJ2-7; TRBD1 might be the D (5 bases). This CDR3 contains 12 residues. Germline V gene sequence: CDR1 SQVTM, CDR2 ANQGSEA. Trimming left V 6 bases short and J 3 bases short, with 12 bases between.

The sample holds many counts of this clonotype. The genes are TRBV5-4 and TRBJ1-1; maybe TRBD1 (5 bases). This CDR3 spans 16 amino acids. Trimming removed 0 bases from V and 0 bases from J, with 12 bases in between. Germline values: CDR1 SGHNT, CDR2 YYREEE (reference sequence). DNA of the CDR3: TGTGCCAGCAGCTTGGGAGCAGGGCTCATGAACACTGAAGCTTTCTTT. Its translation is CASSLGAGLMNTEAFF.

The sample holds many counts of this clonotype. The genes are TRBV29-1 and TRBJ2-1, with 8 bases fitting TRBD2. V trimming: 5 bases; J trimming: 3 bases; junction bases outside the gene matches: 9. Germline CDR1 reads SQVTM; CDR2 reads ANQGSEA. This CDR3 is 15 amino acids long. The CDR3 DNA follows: TGCAGCGTTACGGGAGGGAGGGCCCTCTACAATGAGCAGTTCTTC. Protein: CSVTGGRALYNEQFF.

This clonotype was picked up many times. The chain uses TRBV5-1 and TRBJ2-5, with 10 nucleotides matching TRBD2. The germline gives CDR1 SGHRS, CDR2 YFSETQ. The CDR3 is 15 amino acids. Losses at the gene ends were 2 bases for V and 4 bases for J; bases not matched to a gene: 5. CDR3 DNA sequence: TGCGCCAGCAGCTTCTTAGCGGGAGGTCTAGAGACCCAGTACTTC. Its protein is CASSFLAGGLETQYF.

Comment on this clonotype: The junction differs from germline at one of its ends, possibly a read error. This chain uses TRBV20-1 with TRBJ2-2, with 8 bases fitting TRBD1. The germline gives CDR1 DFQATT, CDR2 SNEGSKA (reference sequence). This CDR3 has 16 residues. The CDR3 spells CCARDAVRQGSGELFF. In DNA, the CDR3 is TGCTGTGCTAGAGACGCCGTAAGACAGGGGTCCGGGGAGCTGTTTTTT.

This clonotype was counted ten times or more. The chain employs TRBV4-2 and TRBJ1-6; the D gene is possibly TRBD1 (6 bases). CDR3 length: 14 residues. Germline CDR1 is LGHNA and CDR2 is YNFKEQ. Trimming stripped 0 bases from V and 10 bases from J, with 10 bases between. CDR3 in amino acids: CASSQEAGVSPLHF. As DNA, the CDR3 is TGTGCCAGCAGCCAAGAGGCAGGGGTATCACCCCTCCACTTT.

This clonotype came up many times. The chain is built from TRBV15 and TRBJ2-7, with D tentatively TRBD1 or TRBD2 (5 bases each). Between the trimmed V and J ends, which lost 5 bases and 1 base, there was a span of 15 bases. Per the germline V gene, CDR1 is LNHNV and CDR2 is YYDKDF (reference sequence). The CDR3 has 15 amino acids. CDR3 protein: CATSPGAGQSYEQYF. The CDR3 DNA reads TGTGCCACCAGCCCCGGGGCTGGGCAATCCTACGAGCAGTACTTC.

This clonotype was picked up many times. The CDR3 loop is CSAHPGQGNQPQHF. The CDR3 bases are TGCAGTGCTCACCCGGGACAGGGCAATCAGCCCCAGCATTTT. The chain uses TRBV20-1 and TRBJ1-5, with 8 nucleotides matching TRBD1. Germline CDR1 and CDR2: DFQATT and SNEGSKA (reference sequence). The CDR3 extends over 14 amino acids. V lost 5 bases and J lost 2; bases outside the gene matches: 5.

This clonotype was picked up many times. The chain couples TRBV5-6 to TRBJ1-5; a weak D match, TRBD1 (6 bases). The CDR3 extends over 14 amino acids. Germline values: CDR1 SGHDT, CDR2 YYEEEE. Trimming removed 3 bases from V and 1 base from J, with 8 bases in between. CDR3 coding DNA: TGTGCCAGCAGCTATGGACAGAGCAATCAGCCCCAGCATTTT. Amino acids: CASSYGQSNQPQHF.

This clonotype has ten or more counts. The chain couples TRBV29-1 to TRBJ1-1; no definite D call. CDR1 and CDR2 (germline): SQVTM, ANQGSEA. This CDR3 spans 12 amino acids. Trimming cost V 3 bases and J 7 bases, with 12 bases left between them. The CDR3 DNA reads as TGCAGCGTTGAGGGCAGGCGGGATGAAGCTTTCTTT. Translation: CSVEGRRDEAFF.

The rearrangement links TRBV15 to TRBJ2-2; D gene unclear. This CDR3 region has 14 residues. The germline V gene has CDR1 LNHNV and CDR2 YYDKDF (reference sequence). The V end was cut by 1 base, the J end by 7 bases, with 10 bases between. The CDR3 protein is CATSRGSEVGELFF. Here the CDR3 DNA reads TGTGCCACCAGCAGAGGTTCTGAGGTCGGGGAGCTGTTTTTT. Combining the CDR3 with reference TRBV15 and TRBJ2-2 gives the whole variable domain DAMVIQNPRYQVTQFGKPVTLSCSQTLNHNVMYWYQQKSSQAPKLLFHYYDKDFNNEADTPDNFQSRRPNTSFCFLDIRSPGLGDTAMYLCATSRGSEVGELFFGEGSRLTVL.

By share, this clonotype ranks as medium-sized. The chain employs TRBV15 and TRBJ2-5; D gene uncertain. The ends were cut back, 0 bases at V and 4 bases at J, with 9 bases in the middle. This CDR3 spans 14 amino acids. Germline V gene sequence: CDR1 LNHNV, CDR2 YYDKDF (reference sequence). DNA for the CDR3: TGTGCCACCAGCAGAGATCGAGCAGCAGAGACCCAGTACTTC. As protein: CATSRDRAAETQYF.

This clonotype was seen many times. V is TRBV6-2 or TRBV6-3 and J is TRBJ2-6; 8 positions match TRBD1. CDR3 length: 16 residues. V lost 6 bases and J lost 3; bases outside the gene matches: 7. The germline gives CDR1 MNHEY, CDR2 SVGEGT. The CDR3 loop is CASSPRGRSGANVLTF. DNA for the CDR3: TGTGCCAGCAGCCCCAGGGGGCGTAGTGGGGCCAACGTCCTGACTTTC.

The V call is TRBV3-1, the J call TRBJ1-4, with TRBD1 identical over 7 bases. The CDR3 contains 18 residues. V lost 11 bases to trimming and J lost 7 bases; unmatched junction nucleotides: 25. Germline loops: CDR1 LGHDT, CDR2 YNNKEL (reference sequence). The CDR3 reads CACSQDDLGTASFEKLFF. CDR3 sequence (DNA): TGTGCCTGCTCCCAAGACGACCTGGGGACAGCAAGCTTTGAAAAACTGTTTTTT.

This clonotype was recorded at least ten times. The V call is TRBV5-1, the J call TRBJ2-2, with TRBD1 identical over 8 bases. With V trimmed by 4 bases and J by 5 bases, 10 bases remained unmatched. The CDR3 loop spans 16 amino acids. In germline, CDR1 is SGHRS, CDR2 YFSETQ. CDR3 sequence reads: CASSRIGQGGTGELFF. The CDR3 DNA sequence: TGCGCCAGCAGCCGAATAGGACAGGGAGGAACCGGGGAGCTGTTTTTT.

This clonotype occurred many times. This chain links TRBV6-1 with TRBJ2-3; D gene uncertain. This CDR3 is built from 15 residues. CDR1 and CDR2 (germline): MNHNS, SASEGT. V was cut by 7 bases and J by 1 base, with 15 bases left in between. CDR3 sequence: CASTDSEVGTDTQYF. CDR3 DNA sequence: TGTGCCAGCACCGACTCCGAGGTTGGCACAGATACGCAGTATTTT.